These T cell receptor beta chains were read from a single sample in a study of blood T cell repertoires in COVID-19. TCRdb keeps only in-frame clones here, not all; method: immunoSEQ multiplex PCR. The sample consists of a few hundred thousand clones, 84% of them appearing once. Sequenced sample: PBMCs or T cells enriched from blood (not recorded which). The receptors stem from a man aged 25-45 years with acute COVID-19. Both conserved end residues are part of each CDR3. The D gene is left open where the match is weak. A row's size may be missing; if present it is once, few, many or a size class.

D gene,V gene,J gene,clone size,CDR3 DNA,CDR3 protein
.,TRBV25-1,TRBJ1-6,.,TGTGCCAGCAGTGAGCATTTCGGACCCCTCCACTTT,CASSEHFGPLHF
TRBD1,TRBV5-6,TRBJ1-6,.,TGTGCCAGCAGCTTGGACAGGGGGAGCACTTCACCCCTCCACTTT,CASSLDRGSTSPLHF
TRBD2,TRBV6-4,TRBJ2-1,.,TGTGCCAGCAGTGAGCGGGGGGGCCACAATGAGCAGTTCTTC,CASSERGGHNEQFF
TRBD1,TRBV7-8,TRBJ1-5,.,TGTGCCAGCAGCTTCCGGACAGGGATCTTGCCCCAGCATTTT,CASSFRTGILPQHF
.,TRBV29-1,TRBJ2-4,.,TGCAGCGTTGGCGAGGAGAGACGGGCCAAAAACATTCAGTACTTC,CSVGEERRAKNIQYF
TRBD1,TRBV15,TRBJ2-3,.,TGTGCCACCAGCAGAGATTTCAGGGACAGTGGCACAGATACGCAGTATTTT,CATSRDFRDSGTDTQYF
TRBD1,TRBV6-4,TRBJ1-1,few,TGTGCCAGCACCAAGGACAGGGGGCAGACTGAAGCTTTCTTT,CASTKDRGQTEAFF
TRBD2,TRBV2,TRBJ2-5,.,TGTGCCAGCAGGGCTAGCGGGGCCTCCAATGGGGCCCAGTACTTC,CASRASGASNGAQYF
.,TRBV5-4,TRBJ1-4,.,TGTGCCAGCAGCTCGACTCCCGGAGGAACTAATGAAAAACTGTTTTTT,CASSSTPGGTNEKLFF
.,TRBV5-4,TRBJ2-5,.,TGTGCCAGCAACAAACGGGGCGGGACCAACCAAGAGACCCAGTACTTC,CASNKRGGTNQETQYF
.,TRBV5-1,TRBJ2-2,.,TGCGCCAGCAGCGGAGTTCCGTCGGGGGGCGCGGGCACCGGGGAGCTGTTTTTT,CASSGVPSGGAGTGELFF
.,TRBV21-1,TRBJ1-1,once,TGTGCCAGCAGCAAAGCGAGACAGGGTTCAACTTTCTTT,CASSKARQGSTFF
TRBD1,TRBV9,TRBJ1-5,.,TGTGCCAGCAGCGAAGGACAGGGGAGGCCCCAGCATTTT,CASSEGQGRPQHF
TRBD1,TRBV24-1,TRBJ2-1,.,TGTGCCACCAGTGACCCCGGACAGGGTGGCAATGAGCAGTTCTTC,CATSDPGQGGNEQFF
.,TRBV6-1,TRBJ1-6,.,TGTGCCAGCAGTGACAGGGTAACGAGCTCCTATAATTCACCCCTCCACTTT,CASSDRVTSSYNSPLHF
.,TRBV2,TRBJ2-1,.,TGTGCCAGCAAGGCGCTCCGGGATGAGCAGTTCTTC,CASKALRDEQFF
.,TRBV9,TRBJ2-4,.,TGTGCCAGCAGCGTAGGCAGGGGTGAAGCCAAAAACATTCAGTACTTC,CASSVGRGEAKNIQYF
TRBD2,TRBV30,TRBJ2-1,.,TGTGCCTGGACTAGCGGGAGAGGGGTCCTTTACAATGAGCAGTTCTTC,CAWTSGRGVLYNEQFF
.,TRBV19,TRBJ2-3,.,TGTGCCAGTAGTTTCAGACTAGGAGATACGCAGTATTTT,CASSFRLGDTQYF
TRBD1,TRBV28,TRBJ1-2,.,TGTGCCAGCAGCCAGGGGGACAGGGGGCAGGGCTACACCTTC,CASSQGDRGQGYTF
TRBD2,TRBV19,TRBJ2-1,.,TGTGCCAGTAGTACTCTAGCGGACAATGAGCAGTTCTTC,CASSTLADNEQFF
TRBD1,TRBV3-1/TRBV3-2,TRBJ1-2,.,TGTGCCAGCAGCGAGGGGGCCAGGGCCTATGGCTACACCTTC,CASSEGARAYGYTF
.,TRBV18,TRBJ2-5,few,TGTGCCAGCTCACCCGACATCGCGGGGGAGACCCAGTACTTC,CASSPDIAGETQYF
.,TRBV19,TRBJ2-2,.,TGTGCCAGTGTTGGTCGGGTCACCGGGGAGCTGTTTTTT,CASVGRVTGELFF
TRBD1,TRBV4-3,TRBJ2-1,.,TGCGCCAGCAGCCAAGGGACAGGGTCGGAAAATGAGCAGTTCTTC,CASSQGTGSENEQFF
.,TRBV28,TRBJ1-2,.,TGTGCCAGCACCTTGGGGCAGTCTTATGGCTACACCTTC,CASTLGQSYGYTF
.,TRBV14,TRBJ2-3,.,TGTGCCAGCAGCCAAGGAAGAGGTCTGACAGATACGCAGTATTTT,CASSQGRGLTDTQYF
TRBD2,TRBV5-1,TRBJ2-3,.,TGTGCCAGCAGCTTGGCCTGGACTAGCGGAGGGGGAGATACGCAGTATTTT,CASSLAWTSGGGDTQYF
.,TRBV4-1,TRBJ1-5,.,TGCGCCAGCAGCCCCCGGACGGCGGGGGGCGTGGGGAATCAGCCCCAGCATTTT,CASSPRTAGGVGNQPQHF
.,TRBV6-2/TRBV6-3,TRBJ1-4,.,TGTGCCAGCAGCACAGTGCGGGATGCTAATGAAAAACTGTTTTTT,CASSTVRDANEKLFF
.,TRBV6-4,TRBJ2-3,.,TGTGCCAGCAGTGACCCCCGACTAACTGGCACAGATACGCAGTATTTT,CASSDPRLTGTDTQYF
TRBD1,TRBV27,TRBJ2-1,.,TGTGCCAGCGGGGACAGGACTATACATCTTGAGCAGTTCTTC,CASGDRTIHLEQFF
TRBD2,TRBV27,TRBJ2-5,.,TGTGCCAGCAGTTTATTGGCCCCGACGGGGGGGACCCAGTACTTC,CASSLLAPTGGTQYF
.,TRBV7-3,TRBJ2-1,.,TGTGCCAGCAGCCCTGCCGGGAGCTCCTACAATGAGCAGTTCTTC,CASSPAGSSYNEQFF